These 17 T cell receptor beta chains originate from one sample sequenced in a study of cytomegalovirus exposure and HLA in healthy donors (dated by TCRdb to 2017 to 2019). The protocol used for the library was the immunoSEQ multiplex PCR assay. A mixture of 60 forward primers for TCR Vbeta segments and 13 reverse primers for TCR Jbeta segments was used in the multiplex PCR. This immuneACCESS table, as held by TCRdb, lists in-frame sequences with V and J called but not all clones. Of the missing ones, under half trace to an unresolved V gene in checked studies; the others have no known cause. For this sample the table gives 110,000 or so clones, of which around three quarters were detected only once. Together, the top ten hold about 2% of the sample. Sequencing was performed on PBMCs. The receptor source for this set is a human donor in good health.

V is TRBV29-1 and J is TRBJ2-7; the match to TRBD1 covers 7 bases. CDR1 and CDR2 from the germline V gene are SQVTM and ANQGSEA. CDR3 size: 14 residues. After removal of 1 base from V and 3 bases from J, the junction contained 6 bases not matched to a gene. The CDR3 region is CSVEGVGGIYEQYF. The CDR3 DNA reads as TGCAGCGTTGAAGGGGTAGGGGGCATCTACGAGCAGTACTTC.

Comment on this clone: Relative to the germline gene, one junction end is altered; a read error may explain this. The CDR3 loop is CAIRSRDDSPPHF. For the CDR3, the DNA is TGTGCCATTCGCTCCAGGGATGATTCACCCCCCCACTTT. V usage is TRBV10-3 and J usage is TRBJ1-6, with a weak D call TRBD1 (5 bases). Germline-derived CDR1 and CDR2 are ENHRY and SYGVKD. The CDR3 is made up of 13 amino acids.

The chain couples TRBV15 to TRBJ2-4; the match to TRBD2 covers 7 bases. The V segment lost 3 bases and the J segment 6 bases; nucleotides outside the gene matches: 14. Germline V gene data show CDR1 as LNHNV and CDR2 as YYDKDF (reference sequence). The CDR3 consists of 17 residues. The CDR3 protein is CATSSRLGVASGNIQYF. Written as DNA, the CDR3 is TGTGCCACCAGCAGTAGGTTAGGGGTCGCTAGCGGAAACATTCAGTACTTC.

V and J are TRBV6-5 and TRBJ1-1; TRBD1 might be the D (6 bases). V was trimmed by 2 bases and J by 1 base, leaving 11 bases between them. The CDR3 totals 15 residues. Per the germline V gene, CDR1 is MNHEY and CDR2 is SVGAGI. As DNA, the CDR3 is TGTGCCAGCAGTTACGGCAGGGGCGGGAACACTGAAGCTTTCTTT. This translates into CASSYGRGGNTEAFF.

The chain uses TRBV28 and TRBJ2-7, with D possibly matching TRBD1 (6 bases). In germline, CDR1 is MDHEN, CDR2 SYDVKM. The CDR3 is 12 residues long. Trimming stripped 10 bases from V and 3 bases from J, with 13 bases between. CDR3 coding DNA: TGTGCCACTACGACAGGTCGCTACGAGCAGTACTTC. It codes for CATTTGRYEQYF.

CDR3 residues: CASSPYSPLSGGGNEQFF. As DNA, the CDR3 is TGTGCCAGCAGCCCTTATTCCCCCCTTTCGGGAGGGGGTAATGAGCAGTTCTTC. The V call is TRBV11-3, the J call TRBJ2-1, with 8 bases that match TRBD2. With 5 bases clipped from V and 7 bases from J, the junction kept 19 bases outside the gene matches. Germline V gives CDR1 SGHNT, CDR2 YENEEA. CDR3 size: 18 residues.

The gene calls are TRBV19 and TRBJ1-2, with D perhaps matching TRBD1 (5 bases). Germline CDR1 LNHDA, CDR2 SQIVND (reference sequence). Deletions cut 6 bases from V and 4 bases from J, with 9 bases between. There are 12 residues in the CDR3. CDR3 DNA: TGTGCCAGTAGCGACAGCCTCTATGGCTACACCTTC. It specifies CASSDSLYGYTF.

V gene TRBV19 combines with J gene TRBJ1-2; maybe TRBD1 (6 bases). The CDR3 spans 14 residues. Germline V gene lookup returns CDR1 LNHDA and CDR2 SQIVND (reference sequence). Trimming shortened V by 0 bases and J by 7 bases, and 12 bases separated the two germline ends. The CDR3 region has the DNA TGTGCCAGTAGTATAGATCAGGGGTACCGTGGCTACACCTTC. This translates into CASSIDQGYRGYTF.

The rearrangement uses TRBV15 and TRBJ2-5, with TRBD2 matching over 14 bases. With 5 bases clipped from V and 5 bases from J, the junction kept 7 bases outside the gene matches. Germline assignment: CDR1 LNHNV and CDR2 YYDKDF (reference sequence). The CDR3 covers 16 residues. CDR3 amino acids: CATSSGLAGVDETQYF. The CDR3 region has the DNA TGTGCCACCAGCTCGGGACTAGCGGGAGTCGATGAGACCCAGTACTTC.

The chain recombines TRBV5-8 with TRBJ1-5; 9 nucleotides align to TRBD1. The CDR3 runs to 16 residues. CDR1 and CDR2 (germline): SGHTS, YDEGEE. Trimming took 4 bases from V and 7 from J; bases not matched to a gene: 12. CDR3 nucleotide sequence: TGTGCCAGCAGCCTGGGGGACAGGGAGGTGGGACAGCCCCAGCATTTT. It codes for CASSLGDREVGQPQHF.

The V call is TRBV9, the J call TRBJ2-3; D is unclear. The CDR3 runs to 15 residues. The V gene's germline CDR1 is SGDLS and CDR2 YYNGEE. V was pared by 4 bases and J by 0 bases, with 12 bases between. CDR3 sequence: CASSPPGPSTDTQYF. The CDR3 DNA sequence: TGTGCCAGCAGCCCCCCGGGTCCAAGCACAGATACGCAGTATTTT.

The chain combines TRBV30 with TRBJ2-1, with 8 bases identical to TRBD2. Trimming removed 0 bases from V and 3 bases from J; junction bases left unmatched: 13. CDR1 and CDR2 from the germline V gene are GTSNPN and SVGIG (reference sequence). The CDR3 is made up of 18 amino acids. In nucleotides, the CDR3 is TGTGCCTGGAGTGTTATTATTACTAGCGGAGCCCTCTACAATGAGCAGTTCTTC. Its protein is CAWSVIITSGALYNEQFF.

This chain uses TRBV6-5 with TRBJ2-1, with TRBD1 identical over 11 bases. The CDR3 is 14 residues long. J was trimmed by 6 bases and V by 7 bases; bases with no gene match: 5. Germline V lookup: CDR1 MNHEY, CDR2 SVGAGI. The DNA of the CDR3 is TGTGCCAGCAATCGGGACAGGGGGGGCAATGAGCAGTTCTTC. Amino acids: CASNRDRGGNEQFF.

The CDR3 reads CASATGINTEAFF. The CDR3 nucleotides read TGTGCCTCCGCGACAGGGATTAACACTGAAGCTTTCTTT. J is TRBJ1-1 and V is TRBV30; 7 bases are a match to TRBD1. This CDR3 comprises 13 residues. V dropped 7 bases and J dropped 2; count of bases not matched to a gene: 7. The germline V gene has CDR1 GTSNPN and CDR2 SVGIG (reference sequence).

This clone appeared once. The rearrangement joins TRBV6-5 to TRBJ2-5, with a weak D call TRBD2 (7 bases). This CDR3 comprises 16 residues. The germline CDR1 and CDR2 sequences are MNHEY and SVGAGI. The V end lost 2 bases, the J end lost 5 bases, and 18 bases lay between the germline ends. The CDR3: CASSYVTGRVWETQYF. In DNA, the CDR3 is TGTGCCAGCAGTTACGTAACAGGGAGGGTGTGGGAGACCCAGTACTTC.

This chain joins TRBV9 and TRBJ1-5; 7 bases map to TRBD1. Germline V gene data show CDR1 as SGDLS and CDR2 as YYNGEE. The CDR3 consists of 15 residues. V lost 4 bases and J lost 0; bases outside the gene matches: 4. The CDR3 coding sequence is TGTGCCAGCAGCACGACAGGGAATAGCAATCAGCCCCAGCATTTT. It codes for CASSTTGNSNQPQHF.

This chain joins TRBV19 and TRBJ1-2; 11 bases are shared with TRBD1. With 1 base clipped from V and 6 bases from J, the junction kept 4 bases outside the gene matches. This CDR3 is 15 amino acids long. Germline-derived CDR1 and CDR2 are LNHDA and SQIVND (reference sequence). The CDR3 coding sequence is TGTGCCAGTAGTATAGCCCCGGGACAGGGGGATGGCTACACCTTC. This sequence encodes CASSIAPGQGDGYTF.